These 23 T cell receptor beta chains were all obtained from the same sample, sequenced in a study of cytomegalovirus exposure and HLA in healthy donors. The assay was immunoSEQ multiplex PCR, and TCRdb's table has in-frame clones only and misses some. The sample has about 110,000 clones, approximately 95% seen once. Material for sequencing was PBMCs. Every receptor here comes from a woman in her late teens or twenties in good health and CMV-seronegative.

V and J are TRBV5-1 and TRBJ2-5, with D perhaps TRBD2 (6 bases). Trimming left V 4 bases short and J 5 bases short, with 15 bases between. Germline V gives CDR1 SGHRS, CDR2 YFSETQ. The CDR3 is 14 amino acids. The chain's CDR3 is CASSPEGAGETQYF. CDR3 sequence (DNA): TGCGCCAGCAGCCCGGAGGGAGCTGGGGAGACCCAGTACTTC.

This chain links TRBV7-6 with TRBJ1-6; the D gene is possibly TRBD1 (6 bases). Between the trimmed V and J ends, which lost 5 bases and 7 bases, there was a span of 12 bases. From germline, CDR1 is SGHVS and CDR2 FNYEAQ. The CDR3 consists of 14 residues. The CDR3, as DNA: TGTGCCAGCAGCCCCGGGACAAAGAATTCACCCCTCCACTTT. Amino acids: CASSPGTKNSPLHF.

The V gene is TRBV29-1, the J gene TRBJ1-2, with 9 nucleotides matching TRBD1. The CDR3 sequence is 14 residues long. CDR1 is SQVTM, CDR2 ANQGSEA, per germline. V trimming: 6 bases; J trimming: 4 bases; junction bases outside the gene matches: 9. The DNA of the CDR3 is TGCAGCGTCAACGGACAGGGGAGTAGCTATGGCTACACCTTC. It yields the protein CSVNGQGSSYGYTF. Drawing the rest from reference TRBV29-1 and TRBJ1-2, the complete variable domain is SAVISQKPSRDICQRGTSLTIQCQVDSQVTMMFWYRQQPGQSLTLIATANQGSEATYESGFVIDKFPISRPNLTFSTLTVSNMSPEDSSIYLCSVNGQGSSYGYTFGSGTRLTVV.

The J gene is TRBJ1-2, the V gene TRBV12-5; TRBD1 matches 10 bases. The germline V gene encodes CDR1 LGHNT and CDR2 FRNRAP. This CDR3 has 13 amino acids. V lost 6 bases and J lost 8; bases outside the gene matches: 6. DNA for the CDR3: TGTGCTAGTGGACGACAGGGGGCAAGAGGCTACACCTTC. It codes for CASGRQGARGYTF.

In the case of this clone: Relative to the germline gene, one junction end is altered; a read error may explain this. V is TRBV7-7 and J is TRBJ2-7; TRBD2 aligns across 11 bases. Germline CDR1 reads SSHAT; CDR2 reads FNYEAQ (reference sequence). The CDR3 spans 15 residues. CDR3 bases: TGTGCTAGCAGCCCCTTTAGCGGGGGGGCCTACGAGCAGTACTTC. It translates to CASSPFSGGAYEQYF.

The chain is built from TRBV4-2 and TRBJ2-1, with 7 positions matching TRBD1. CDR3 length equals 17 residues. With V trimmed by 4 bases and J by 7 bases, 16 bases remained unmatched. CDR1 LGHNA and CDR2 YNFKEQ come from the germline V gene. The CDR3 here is CASSLTFGGQDRNEQFF. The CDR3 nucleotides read TGTGCCAGCAGCCTGACATTTGGAGGACAGGACAGGAATGAGCAGTTCTTC.

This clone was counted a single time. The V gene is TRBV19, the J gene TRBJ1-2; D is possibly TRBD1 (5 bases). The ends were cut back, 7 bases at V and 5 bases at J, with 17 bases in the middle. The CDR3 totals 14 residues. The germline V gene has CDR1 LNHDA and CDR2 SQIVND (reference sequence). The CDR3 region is CASTEGGGRYGYTF. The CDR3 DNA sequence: TGTGCCAGTACGGAAGGCGGGGGTCGGTATGGCTACACCTTC.

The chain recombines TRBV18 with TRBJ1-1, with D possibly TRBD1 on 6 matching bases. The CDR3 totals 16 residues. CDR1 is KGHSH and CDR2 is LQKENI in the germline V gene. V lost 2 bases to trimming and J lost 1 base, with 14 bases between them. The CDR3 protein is CASSPGYRVENTEAFF. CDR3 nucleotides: TGTGCCAGCTCACCAGGATACAGGGTTGAGAACACTGAAGCTTTCTTT.

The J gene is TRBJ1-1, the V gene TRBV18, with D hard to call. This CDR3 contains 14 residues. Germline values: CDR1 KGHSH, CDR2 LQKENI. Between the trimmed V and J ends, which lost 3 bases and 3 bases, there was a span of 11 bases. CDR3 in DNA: TGTGCCAGCTCACCCCTGGACGGGGACACTGAAGCTTTCTTT. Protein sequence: CASSPLDGDTEAFF.

CDR3 DNA sequence: TGTGCCAGCAGCTTAGTTCCGGGGACACCTTACGAGCAGTACTTC. It codes for CASSLVPGTPYEQYF. V usage is TRBV7-6 and J usage is TRBJ2-7; perhaps TRBD1 as D (6 bases). The V gene's germline CDR1 is SGHVS and CDR2 FNYEAQ. CDR3 size: 15 residues. V lost 1 base and J 4 bases, leaving 14 bases between the germline ends. Full variable domain (missing parts from reference TRBV7-6 and TRBJ2-7): GAGVSQSPRYKVTKRGQDVALRCDPISGHVSLYWYRQALGQGPEFLTYFNYEAQQDKSGLPNDRFSAERPEGSISTLTIQRTEQRDSAMYRCASSLVPGTPYEQYFGPGTRLTVT.

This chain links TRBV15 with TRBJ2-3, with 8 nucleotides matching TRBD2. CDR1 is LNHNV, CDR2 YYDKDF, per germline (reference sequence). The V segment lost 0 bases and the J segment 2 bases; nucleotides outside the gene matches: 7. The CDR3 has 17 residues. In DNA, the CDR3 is TGTGCCACCAGCAGAGATGTCCGCGGGGGGCACACAGATACGCAGTATTTT. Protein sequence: CATSRDVRGGHTDTQYF.

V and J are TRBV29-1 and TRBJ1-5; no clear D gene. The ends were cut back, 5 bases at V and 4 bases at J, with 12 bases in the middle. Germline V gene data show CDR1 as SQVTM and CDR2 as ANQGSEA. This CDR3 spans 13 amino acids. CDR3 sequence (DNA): TGCAGCGTTCGGTACAGAGCAAATCAGCCCCAGCATTTT. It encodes CSVRYRANQPQHF.

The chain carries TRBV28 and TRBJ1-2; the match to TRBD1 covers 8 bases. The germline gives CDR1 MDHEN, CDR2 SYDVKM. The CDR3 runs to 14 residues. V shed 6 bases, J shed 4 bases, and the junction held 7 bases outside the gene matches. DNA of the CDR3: TGTGCCAGCAGAAGGACAGGGCTCTCCTATGGCTACACCTTC. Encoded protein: CASRRTGLSYGYTF.

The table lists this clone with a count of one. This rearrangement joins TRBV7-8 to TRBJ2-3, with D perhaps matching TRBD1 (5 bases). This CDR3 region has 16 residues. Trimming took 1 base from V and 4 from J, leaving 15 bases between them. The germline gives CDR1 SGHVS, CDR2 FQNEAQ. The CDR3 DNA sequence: TGTGCCAGCAGCTTAGTGCCCAGGGTTGGGGCAGATACGCAGTATTTT. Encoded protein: CASSLVPRVGADTQYF.

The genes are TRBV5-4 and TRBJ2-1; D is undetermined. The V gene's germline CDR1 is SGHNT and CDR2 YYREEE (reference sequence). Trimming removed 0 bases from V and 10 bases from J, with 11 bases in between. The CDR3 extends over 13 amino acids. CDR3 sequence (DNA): TGTGCCAGCAGCTTGGAACAACAGCTCGAGCAGTTCTTC. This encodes CASSLEQQLEQFF.

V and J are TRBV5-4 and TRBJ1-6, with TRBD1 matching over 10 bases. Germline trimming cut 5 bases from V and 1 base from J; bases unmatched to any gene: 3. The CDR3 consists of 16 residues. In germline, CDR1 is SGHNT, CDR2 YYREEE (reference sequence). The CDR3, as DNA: TGTGCCAGCAGTCCGGGACAGGGGTCCTATAATTCACCCCTCCACTTT. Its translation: CASSPGQGSYNSPLHF.

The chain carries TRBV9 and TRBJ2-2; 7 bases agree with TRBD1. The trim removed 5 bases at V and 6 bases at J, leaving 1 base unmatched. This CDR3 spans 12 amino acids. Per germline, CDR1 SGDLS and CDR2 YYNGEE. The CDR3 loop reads CASRDRSGELFF. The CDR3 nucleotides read TGTGCCAGCAGGGACAGGTCCGGGGAGCTGTTTTTT.

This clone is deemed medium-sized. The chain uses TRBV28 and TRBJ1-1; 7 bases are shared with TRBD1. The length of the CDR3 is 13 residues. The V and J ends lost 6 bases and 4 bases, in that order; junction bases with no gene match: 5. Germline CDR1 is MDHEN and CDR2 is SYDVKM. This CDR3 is CASSRDRVTEAFF. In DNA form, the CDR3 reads TGTGCCAGCAGCCGTGACAGGGTCACTGAAGCTTTCTTT.

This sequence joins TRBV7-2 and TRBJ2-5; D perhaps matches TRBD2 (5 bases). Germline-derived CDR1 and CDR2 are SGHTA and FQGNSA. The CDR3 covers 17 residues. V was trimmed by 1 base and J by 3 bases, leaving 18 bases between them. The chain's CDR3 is CASSLVRSRTAKETQYF. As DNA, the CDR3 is TGTGCCAGCAGCTTAGTTCGGAGTCGGACTGCAAAAGAGACCCAGTACTTC.

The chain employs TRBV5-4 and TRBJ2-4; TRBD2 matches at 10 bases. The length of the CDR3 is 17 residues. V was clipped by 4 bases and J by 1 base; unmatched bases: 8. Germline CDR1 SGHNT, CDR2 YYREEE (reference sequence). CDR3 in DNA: TGTGCCAGCAGCACAGGGCTAGCGGGGGCTGCCAAAAACATTCAGTACTTC. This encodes CASSTGLAGAAKNIQYF.

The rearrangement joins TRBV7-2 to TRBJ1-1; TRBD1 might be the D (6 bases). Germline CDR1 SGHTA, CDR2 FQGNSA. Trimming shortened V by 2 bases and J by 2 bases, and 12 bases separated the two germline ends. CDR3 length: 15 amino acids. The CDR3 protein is CASSLFGGGNTEAFF. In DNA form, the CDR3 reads TGTGCCAGCAGCTTATTCGGGGGGGGCAACACTGAAGCTTTCTTT.

The CDR3 is CASRAAGGGTEAFF. CDR3 sequence (DNA): TGTGCCAGCAGGGCAGCGGGGGGCGGAACTGAAGCTTTCTTT. The chain joins TRBV6-1 to TRBJ1-1; weak D call: TRBD1 (6 bases). The CDR3 sequence is 14 residues long. Germline-derived CDR1 and CDR2 are MNHNS and SASEGT. The ends were cut back, 6 bases at V and 5 bases at J, with 16 bases in the middle.

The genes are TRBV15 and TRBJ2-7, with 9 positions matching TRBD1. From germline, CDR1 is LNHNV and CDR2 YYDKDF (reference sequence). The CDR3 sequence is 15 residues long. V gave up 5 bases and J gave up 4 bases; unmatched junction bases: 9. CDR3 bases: TGTGCCACCAGCGTATACAGGGGGCTCCCTTACGAGCAGTACTTC. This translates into CATSVYRGLPYEQYF.